The 24 T cell receptor beta chains in this list originate from one sample, sequenced in a study of blood T cell repertoires in COVID-19. The data were produced by immunoSEQ multiplex PCR, yet TCRdb's version contains in-frame clones alone and is incomplete. Here the sample spans fewer than 250,000 clones, around 80% being singletons. The sample taken for sequencing was peripheral blood. The receptor source for this set is a human donor in a cohort sampled during active COVID-19.

V is TRBV5-1 and J is TRBJ1-6, with 7 bases matching TRBD1. Germline V CDR1 and CDR2: SGHRS, YFSETQ. Germline trimming cut 4 bases from V and 5 bases from J; bases unmatched to any gene: 9. CDR3 size: 16 residues. The CDR3 DNA follows: TGCGCCAGCAGCCCAACGGACAGGAAACATAATTCACCCCTCCACTTT. It encodes CASSPTDRKHNSPLHF.

This chain connects TRBV24-1 to TRBJ1-5, with D unclear. Germline V gives CDR1 KGHDR, CDR2 SFDVKD. The CDR3 extends over 13 amino acids. V lost 6 bases and J 4 bases, leaving 9 bases between the germline ends. The CDR3 DNA reads as TGTGCCACCAGTCGGCAGGATAATCAGCCCCAGCATTTT. This encodes CATSRQDNQPQHF.

The chain has TRBV27 and TRBJ1-2, with 9 bases fitting TRBD1. V was pared by 7 bases and J by 4 bases, with 13 bases of the junction left unmatched. The germline gives CDR1 MNHEY, CDR2 SMNVEV (reference sequence). This CDR3 has 16 amino acids. The CDR3 bases are TGTGCCAGCACCCCCCGCGGTACAGGGGGCGTCTATGGCTACACCTTC. As protein: CASTPRGTGGVYGYTF.

The rearrangement links TRBV10-1 to TRBJ2-3; 8 nucleotides line up with TRBD1. Losses at the gene ends were 8 bases for V and 2 bases for J; bases not matched to a gene: 6. Germline V gene data show CDR1 as WNHNN and CDR2 as SYGVQD (reference sequence). The CDR3 covers 14 residues. CDR3 amino acids: CASSQGGLTDTQYF. CDR3 nucleotides: TGCGCCAGCTCACAGGGGGGTCTCACAGATACGCAGTATTTT.

The chain joins TRBV11-2 to TRBJ2-5; D is possibly TRBD1 (6 bases). The CDR3 length is 12 residues. The germline V gene encodes CDR1 SGHAT and CDR2 FQNNGV. V lost 4 bases to trimming and J lost 4 bases, with 7 bases between them. CDR3 protein: CASSSDRETQYF. CDR3 coding DNA: TGTGCCAGCAGCTCGGACAGAGAGACCCAGTACTTC. Filled out from reference TRBV11-2 and TRBJ2-5, the complete variable domain reads EAGVAQSPRYKIIEKRQSVAFWCNPISGHATLYWYQQILGQGPKLLIQFQNNGVVDDSQLPKDRFSAERLKGVDSTLKIQPAKLEDSAVYLCASSSDRETQYFGPGTRLLVL.

The chain combines TRBV5-5 with TRBJ2-2; D perhaps matches TRBD2 (5 bases). The CDR3 contains 16 residues. The germline V gene encodes CDR1 SGHKS and CDR2 YYEKEE (reference sequence). Trimming took 5 bases from V and 4 from J, leaving 18 bases between them. CDR3 sequence: CASSPTDYPATGELFF. As DNA, the CDR3 is TGTGCCAGCAGTCCTACTGACTACCCGGCCACCGGGGAGCTGTTTTTT.

The rearrangement joins TRBV6-5 to TRBJ1-6; perhaps TRBD1 as D (5 bases). CDR1 is MNHEY, CDR2 SVGAGI, per germline. This CDR3 is 15 amino acids long. V was clipped by 0 bases and J by 8 bases, with 11 bases between them. DNA of the CDR3: TGTGCCAGCAGTTACTCGGCACTCAGGGATTCACCCCTCCACTTT. Protein sequence: CASSYSALRDSPLHF.

As concerns this clone: One base away lies a much larger clone, so this may be a sequencing read error. DNA for the CDR3: TGTGCCAGCACCGGTTACAATGAGCAGTTCTTC. Encoded protein: CASTGYNEQFF. V is TRBV2 and J is TRBJ2-1; D gene uncertain. V lost 7 bases and J lost 4, with 5 bases in between. Germline assignment: CDR1 SNHLY and CDR2 FYNNEI. The CDR3 spans 11 residues.

The chain joins TRBV2 to TRBJ1-1, with D unclear. In germline, CDR1 is SNHLY, CDR2 FYNNEI. V gave up 5 bases and J gave up 2 bases, with 6 bases separating them. This CDR3 comprises 12 residues. CDR3: CASSRLNTEAFF. The CDR3 DNA sequence: TGTGCCAGCAGTCGCCTAAACACTGAAGCTTTCTTT.

The rearrangement links TRBV12-3 or TRBV12-4 to TRBJ1-2; 9 bases align to TRBD1. The length of the CDR3 is 13 residues. With 2 bases clipped from V and 8 bases from J, the junction kept 3 bases outside the gene matches. The CDR3 spells CASSLNRGRGYTF. CDR3 DNA sequence: TGTGCCAGCAGTTTAAACAGGGGGCGAGGCTACACCTTC.

The rearrangement joins TRBV6-6 to TRBJ2-7, with a possible D match to TRBD1 (6 bases). In germline, CDR1 is MNHNY, CDR2 SVGAGI (reference sequence). The ends were cut back, 2 bases at V and 2 bases at J, with 7 bases in the middle. The CDR3 totals 13 residues. The CDR3 DNA follows: TGTGCCAGCAGTTACCACAGGGCCTACGAGCAGTACTTC. This translates into CASSYHRAYEQYF.

The J gene is TRBJ1-1, the V gene TRBV5-5, with D possibly being TRBD1 (5 bases). CDR3 length: 13 residues. V gave up 0 bases and J gave up 8 bases, with 11 bases separating them. Germline CDR1 is SGHKS and CDR2 is YYEKEE (reference sequence). Written as DNA, the CDR3 is TGTGCCAGCAGCTTGGCACGTTCAGGGGAAGCTTTCTTT. It encodes CASSLARSGEAFF.

This clone was found a few times. V gene TRBV19 combines with J gene TRBJ1-1; a weak D match, TRBD1 (5 bases). From germline, CDR1 is LNHDA and CDR2 SQIVND (reference sequence). V shed 5 bases and J shed 5 bases, with 12 bases lying between them. CDR3 length equals 13 residues. The DNA for the CDR3 is TGTGCCAGTAGTTTATCAGGGTATACTGAAGCTTTCTTT. Protein: CASSLSGYTEAFF.

The chain has TRBV7-9 and TRBJ1-6; 8 bases agree with TRBD1. The CDR3 is 15 residues long. V lost 5 bases to trimming and J lost 6 bases; unmatched junction nucleotides: 6. Germline-derived CDR1 and CDR2 are SEHNR and FQNEAQ (reference sequence). The CDR3 DNA is TGTGCCAGCAGCCGACAGGGGTTGGGTAATTCACCCCTCCACTTT. It translates to CASSRQGLGNSPLHF.

The CDR3 loop reads CASSQDSSRPQHF. The CDR3, as DNA: TGTGCCAGCAGCCAAGATTCCTCCCGGCCCCAGCATTTT. The chain has TRBV4-2 and TRBJ1-5, with D unresolved. This CDR3 region has 13 residues. From germline, CDR1 is LGHNA and CDR2 YNFKEQ. V dropped 0 bases and J dropped 9 bases, with 9 bases sitting between them.

The J gene is TRBJ2-3, the V gene TRBV13; 7 bases fit TRBD2. J lost 4 bases, V lost 11 bases, and 12 bases had no gene match. CDR3 size: 14 residues. The germline CDR1 and CDR2 sequences are PRHDT and FYEKMQ (reference sequence). In DNA, the CDR3 is TGTGCCTGCCGCCGAGCTAGCGGTGCAGATACGCAGTATTTT. It is translated as CACRRASGADTQYF.

The chain employs TRBV24-1 and TRBJ2-3, with 12 bases aligning to TRBD1. The CDR3 length is 16 residues. V dropped 2 bases and J dropped 6; count of bases not matched to a gene: 5. The germline CDR1 and CDR2 sequences are KGHDR and SFDVKD. The CDR3 DNA reads as TGTGCCACCAGTGATTCGGGACAGGGGGCTCGGGATACGCAGTATTTT. It codes for CATSDSGQGARDTQYF.

V and J are TRBV18 and TRBJ2-1; TRBD2 is a possible D gene (6 bases). Germline CDR1 reads KGHSH; CDR2 reads LQKENI. The CDR3 covers 14 residues. Trimming left V 3 bases short and J 8 bases short, with 14 bases between. CDR3 in DNA: TGTGCCAGCTCACCCAGGGACTTGGACGATGAGCAGTTCTTC. Residues: CASSPRDLDDEQFF.

This chain connects TRBV10-1 to TRBJ2-1; TRBD2 matches 8 bases. Per the germline V gene, CDR1 is WNHNN and CDR2 is SYGVQD (reference sequence). V shed 4 bases and J 8 bases; nucleotides not matched to a gene: 4. The CDR3 has 13 residues. The CDR3 region is CASSGGLEHEQFF. CDR3 coding DNA: TGCGCCAGCAGTGGGGGACTAGAACATGAGCAGTTCTTC.

This clone was seen more than once but under ten times. CDR3 coding DNA: TGTGCCAGCAGTCCTTCTAACTATGGCTACACCTTC. Translating it yields CASSPSNYGYTF. The V and J genes are TRBV27 and TRBJ1-2; D not resolved. The V end lost 5 bases, the J end lost 0 bases, and 4 bases lay between the germline ends. The V gene's germline CDR1 is MNHEY and CDR2 SMNVEV (reference sequence). CDR3 length: 12 amino acids.

This clone was seen more than once but under ten times. The chain is built from TRBV2 and TRBJ2-3; D gene uncertain. Germline V lookup: CDR1 SNHLY, CDR2 FYNNEI. The germline V and J ends were trimmed by 11 bases and 5 bases, with 14 bases remaining between them. The CDR3 is 12 amino acids. The CDR3 bases are TGTGCCTCCAGGCCCACCGGAGATACGCAGTATTTT. Protein sequence: CASRPTGDTQYF.

This CDR3 is CASSQDQIHEQYF. The CDR3 bases are TGTGCCAGCAGCCAAGATCAAATCCACGAGCAGTACTTC. The genes are TRBV3-1 (or the pseudogene TRBV3-2) and TRBJ2-7; D remains unclear. This CDR3 has 13 residues. The V and J ends lost 0 bases and 5 bases respectively, with 8 bases between them. Germline-derived CDR1 and CDR2 are LGHDT and YNNKEL (reference sequence).

This clone was found once. CDR3 nucleotides: TGCGCCAGCAGCCAAGAGGGGCGTAACTATGGCTACACCTTC. Protein: CASSQEGRNYGYTF. V usage is TRBV4-1 and J usage is TRBJ1-2; D is perhaps TRBD1 (5 bases). The CDR3 is 14 amino acids. Germline CDR1 and CDR2: MGHRA and YSYEKL. V was pared by 0 bases and J by 1 base, with 6 bases between.

The chain recombines TRBV10-2 with TRBJ2-7; TRBD2 matches at 13 bases. After removal of 3 bases from V and 7 bases from J, the junction contained 15 bases not matched to a gene. This CDR3 contains 18 residues. CDR1 WSHSY and CDR2 SAAADI come from the germline V gene. The CDR3 bases are TGCGCCAGCAGTGACCGTAGACTAGCGGGAGGTAATTCGGGGGAGCAGTACTTC. As protein: CASSDRRLAGGNSGEQYF.